A single sample gave rise to the 20 T cell receptor beta chains below, sequenced in a study of blood T cell repertoires in COVID-19. The table came from immunoSEQ multiplex PCR; TCRdb's copy has only in-frame clones and leaves some out. In the table there are roughly 150,000 clones, over 70% of which are singletons. The sequenced sample consisted of PBMCs or T cells enriched from blood (not recorded which). The receptors shown here come from a man aged 65 to 85 who had been exposed to COVID-19.

The rearrangement links TRBV3-1 (or the pseudogene TRBV3-2) to TRBJ1-1, with D hard to call. Germline V gene lookup returns CDR1 LGHDT and CDR2 YNNKEL (reference sequence). V lost 7 bases and J lost 5, with 20 bases in between. This CDR3 contains 15 residues. The CDR3 DNA sequence: TGTGCCAGCACCAACTTACTGGTGCGAGGAACTGAAGCTTTCTTT. Protein: CASTNLLVRGTEAFF.

This clone occurred a few times. This chain uses TRBV4-3 with TRBJ1-4, with a weak D call TRBD1 (6 bases). V dropped 0 bases and J dropped 0 bases, with 8 bases sitting between them. Germline lookup yields CDR1 LGHNA and CDR2 YSLEER. CDR3 size: 16 residues. This CDR3 reads CASSQDPGATNEKLFF. In nucleotides, the CDR3 is TGCGCCAGCAGCCAAGATCCAGGGGCAACTAATGAAAAACTGTTTTTT.

The chain joins TRBV6-5 to TRBJ1-1; TRBD1 aligns across 7 bases. This CDR3 is built from 15 residues. After removal of 6 bases from V and 1 base from J, the junction contained 8 bases not matched to a gene. Germline V CDR1 and CDR2: MNHEY, SVGAGI. The CDR3 nucleotides are TGTGCCAGCAGGCCCGACAGGGTGGCGAACACTGAAGCTTTCTTT. Translation gives CASRPDRVANTEAFF.

V is TRBV11-2 and J is TRBJ1-2; possibly TRBD1 for D (5 bases). From germline, CDR1 is SGHAT and CDR2 FQNNGV. Trimming cost V 5 bases and J 4 bases, with 17 bases left between them. The length of the CDR3 is 15 residues. CDR3: CASSPRAGGTYGYTF. In nucleotides, the CDR3 is TGTGCCAGCAGCCCGAGGGCCGGGGGGACCTATGGCTACACCTTC.

This chain links TRBV21-1 with TRBJ1-2; TRBD1 is the table's D call, not checked against the DNA. TRBV21-1 is reported as a pseudogene. The CDR3 contains 13 residues. The chain's CDR3 is CASNKQTNYGYTF. The CDR3 DNA is TGTGCCAGCAACAAACAGACTAACTATGGCTACACCTTC.

The gene calls are TRBV5-1 and TRBJ2-7, with D possibly matching TRBD2 (5 bases). The CDR3 contains 13 residues. Germline lookup yields CDR1 SGHRS and CDR2 YFSETQ. Trimming cost V 4 bases and J 2 bases, with 10 bases left between them. CDR3 sequence (DNA): TGCGCCAGCAGCCCCGGGATTACCTACGAGCAGTACTTC. It encodes CASSPGITYEQYF. The entire variable domain, with the rest obtained from reference TRBV5-1 and TRBJ2-7, is as follows: KAGVTQTPRYLIKTRGQQVTLSCSPISGHRSVSWYQQTPGQGLQFLFEYFSETQRNKGNFPGRFSGRQFSNSRSEMNVSTLELGDSALYLCASSPGITYEQYFGPGTRLTVT.

The chain is built from TRBV11-2 and TRBJ2-5, with D possibly TRBD1 on 6 matching bases. CDR3 size: 14 residues. From germline, CDR1 is SGHAT and CDR2 FQNNGV. Trimming pared 3 bases from V and 1 base from J, leaving 9 bases between. CDR3 coding DNA: TGTGCCAGCAGCTTTAGGACAGTCCAAGAGACCCAGTACTTC. Protein: CASSFRTVQETQYF.

The chain carries TRBV12-3 or TRBV12-4 and TRBJ1-5, with unresolved D. Trimming removed 10 bases at V and 2 bases at J, with 9 bases between. This CDR3 is 12 amino acids long. CDR3 DNA sequence: TGTGCCACCCAGGCCGGCAATCAGCCCCAGCATTTT. This sequence encodes CATQAGNQPQHF.

V gene TRBV7-2 combines with J gene TRBJ2-7; D might be TRBD2 (5 bases). V was cut by 5 bases and J by 0 bases, with 17 bases left in between. This CDR3 region has 16 residues. Germline V gene lookup returns CDR1 SGHTA and CDR2 FQGNSA. The CDR3 nucleotides read TGTGCCAGCAGCCCCAGACTACAACAATTCTCCTACGAGCAGTACTTC. Its translation: CASSPRLQQFSYEQYF.

This chain links TRBV28 with TRBJ2-3; TRBD1 might be the D (7 bases). The germline V gene has CDR1 MDHEN and CDR2 SYDVKM. The V end lost 0 bases, the J end lost 0 bases, and 13 bases lay between the germline ends. There are 17 residues in the CDR3. CDR3 sequence: CASSLWAGGYSTDTQYF. The DNA of the CDR3 is TGTGCCAGCAGTTTATGGGCAGGGGGGTATAGCACAGATACGCAGTATTTT.

This rearrangement joins TRBV24-1 to TRBJ2-2, with D tentatively TRBD1 (6 bases). Germline-derived CDR1 and CDR2 are KGHDR and SFDVKD. The CDR3 has 14 amino acids. Trimming cost V 2 bases and J 6 bases, with 9 bases left between them. CDR3 in DNA: TGTGCCACCAGTGATTCCCGGACAGCCGGGGAGCTGTTTTTT. This gives the protein CATSDSRTAGELFF.

The V and J genes are TRBV19 and TRBJ1-5, with D perhaps matching TRBD1 (5 bases). This CDR3 comprises 13 residues. The germline V and J ends were trimmed by 3 bases and 6 bases, with 9 bases remaining between them. Germline assignment: CDR1 LNHDA and CDR2 SQIVND (reference sequence). The CDR3 DNA is TGTGCCAGTAGTATGTGGGGGGGTCAGCCCCAGCATTTT. Its protein is CASSMWGGQPQHF. Based on the CDR3 plus reference TRBV19 and TRBJ1-5, the full variable domain is DGGITQSPKYLFRKEGQNVTLSCEQNLNHDAMYWYRQDPGQGLRLIYYSQIVNDFQKGDIAEGYSVSREKKESFPLTVTSAQKNPTAFYLCASSMWGGQPQHFGDGTRLSIL.

The chain recombines TRBV14 with TRBJ2-1; 10 bases fit TRBD1. In germline, CDR1 is SGHDN, CDR2 FVKESK. J gave up 4 bases and V 4 bases, and 4 bases lay outside the gene matches. CDR3 length: 15 residues. The CDR3 DNA sequence: TGTGCCAGCAGCCTCCGACAGGGGGCTTACAATGAGCAGTTCTTC. It encodes CASSLRQGAYNEQFF.

This chain links TRBV21-1 with TRBJ1-1; the table's D call of TRBD1 was not tested on the DNA. TRBV21-1 is a pseudogene locus. The length of the CDR3 is 13 residues. The CDR3 nucleotides read TGTGCCAGCAGCACACAGGGAACCCCTGAAGCTTTCTTT. This codes for CASSTQGTPEAFF.

This clone turned up a few times. V and J are TRBV27 and TRBJ1-6; 10 bases fit TRBD1. The CDR3 contains 15 residues. CDR1 and CDR2 from the germline V gene are MNHEY and SMNVEV (reference sequence). With V trimmed by 7 bases and J by 9 bases, 9 bases remained unmatched. The CDR3 DNA reads as TGTGCCAGCACCGCCGAGGGGACAGGGGCTTCACCCCTCCACTTT. It yields the protein CASTAEGTGASPLHF.

Written as DNA, the CDR3 is TGCGCCAGCAGCCGACTTCATATGGGAGAGACCCAGTACTTC. This codes for CASSRLHMGETQYF. The rearrangement joins TRBV5-1 to TRBJ2-5, with D hard to call. The CDR3 totals 14 residues. Per the germline V gene, CDR1 is SGHRS and CDR2 is YFSETQ. The V and J ends lost 4 bases and 4 bases respectively, with 14 bases between them.

The CDR3 region is CASSQDRYGEGYTF. CDR3 in DNA: TGTGCCAGCAGCCAAGATCGGTACGGGGAGGGCTACACCTTC. V is TRBV3-1 (or the pseudogene TRBV3-2) and J is TRBJ1-2, with unresolved D. CDR1 is LGHDT, CDR2 YNNKEL, per germline (reference sequence). The CDR3 covers 14 residues. Trimming left V 0 bases short and J 8 bases short, with 13 bases between.

The chain recombines TRBV12-3 or TRBV12-4 with TRBJ1-6; D uncertain. V dropped 4 bases and J dropped 7 bases, with 8 bases sitting between them. The CDR3 is made up of 13 amino acids. The DNA of the CDR3 is TGTGCCAGCAGTTCTGGTAGAAATTCACCCCTCCACTTT. This translates into CASSSGRNSPLHF.

V is TRBV5-1 and J is TRBJ1-2; 9 positions match TRBD1. Germline values: CDR1 SGHRS, CDR2 YFSETQ. V shed 4 bases and J 4 bases; nucleotides not matched to a gene: 11. The CDR3 totals 16 residues. The CDR3 reads CASSAPGTGLGYGYTF. For the CDR3, the DNA is TGCGCCAGCAGCGCCCCCGGGACAGGGTTGGGCTATGGCTACACCTTC.

The V gene is TRBV27, the J gene TRBJ2-2; the match to TRBD1 covers 11 bases. CDR3 size: 16 residues. Germline V gene lookup returns CDR1 MNHEY and CDR2 SMNVEV (reference sequence). The junction had 8 bases not matched to a gene; V was cut back by 5 bases and J by 6 bases. CDR3 DNA sequence: TGTGCCAGCAGTGGGACCGGGACAGGGGGGTCCGGGGAGCTGTTTTTT. This encodes CASSGTGTGGSGELFF.